The clone carrying this T cell receptor beta chain was recorded at least ten times. One end of the junction is discordant with germline, which a read error may explain. TCRdb independently ran MiXCR on the 5' RACE reads; one entry per CDR3 protein. This sample has approximately 30,000 distinct CDR3 sequences; under 6% occur once, and the top ten carry roughly 20%. In germline, CDR1 is MNHNS, CDR2 SASEGT. The CDR3 runs to 12 residues. The source of the sample is a study of early T cells in non-severe SARS-CoV-2 infection. About the study: The study sequenced bulk RNA from unsorted whole blood, with chains unpaired.

This TCR derives from an adult who was a healthcare worker with PCR-confirmed SARS-CoV-2 infection or an uninfected control (not recorded which). Sequenced material: whole blood. The chain employs TRBV6-1 and TRBJ2-7; the match to TRBD2 covers 9 bases. CDR3 DNA: TGTGCCAGCAGTCTTTGGACTAGCGCCCTGGTCTTC. Its translation: CASSLWTSALVF.